This T cell receptor (beta chain) emerged from a study of blood T cell repertoires in COVID-19. The overall study: Sites in the United States, Italy and Spain provided acute and convalescent COVID-19 samples.

This CDR3 has 13 amino acids. V was clipped by 10 bases and J by 7 bases; unmatched bases: 8. In the authors' workflow: Estimation of nucleated cell counts relied on the amplification of reference gene primers. Clones were read by immunoSEQ multiplex PCR, and TCRdb kept only the in-frame ones, dropping some. Clone size and V and J calls were adopted from that table, with D and trimming inferred from the DNA. Of about 310,000 clones listed, 90% are singletons. The rearrangement links TRBV12-3 or TRBV12-4 to TRBJ1-5, with 9 bases that match TRBD1. The sequenced material came from peripheral blood. The TCR sequence derives from a woman aged 35 to 49 with COVID-19, enrolled during active disease. This CDR3 reads CATADRGRQPQHF. The CDR3 nucleotides read TGTGCCACGGCGGACAGGGGTCGACAGCCCCAGCATTTT.